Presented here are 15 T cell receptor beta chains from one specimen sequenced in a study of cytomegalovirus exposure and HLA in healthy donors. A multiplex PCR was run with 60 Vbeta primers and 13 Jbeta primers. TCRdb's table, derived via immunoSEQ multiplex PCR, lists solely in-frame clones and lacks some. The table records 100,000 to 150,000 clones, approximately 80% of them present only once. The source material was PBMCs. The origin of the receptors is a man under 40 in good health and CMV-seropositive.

CDR3 residues: CASSPPSRGYQFF. The CDR3 DNA follows: TGTGCCAGCAGTCCTCCCAGCAGGGGGTACCAGTTCTTC. The chain joins TRBV13 to TRBJ2-1; 7 bases fit TRBD1. Looked up from germline, CDR1 is PRHDT and CDR2 is FYEKMQ (reference sequence). The CDR3 sequence is 13 residues long. V trimming: 6 bases; J trimming: 13 bases; junction bases outside the gene matches: 12.

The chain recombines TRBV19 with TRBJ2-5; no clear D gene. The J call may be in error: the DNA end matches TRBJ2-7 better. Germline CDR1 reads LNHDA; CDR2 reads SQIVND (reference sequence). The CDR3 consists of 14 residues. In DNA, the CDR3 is TGTGCCAGTAGTCCCTCGCTAGGCTCCTACGAGCAGTACTTC. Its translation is CASSPSLGSYEQYF.

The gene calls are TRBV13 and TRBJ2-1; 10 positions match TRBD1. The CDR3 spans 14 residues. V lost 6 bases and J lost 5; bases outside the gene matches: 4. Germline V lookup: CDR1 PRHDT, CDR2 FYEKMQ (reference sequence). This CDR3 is CASSDRGLHNEQFF. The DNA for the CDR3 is TGTGCCAGCAGTGACAGGGGGCTACACAATGAGCAGTTCTTC.

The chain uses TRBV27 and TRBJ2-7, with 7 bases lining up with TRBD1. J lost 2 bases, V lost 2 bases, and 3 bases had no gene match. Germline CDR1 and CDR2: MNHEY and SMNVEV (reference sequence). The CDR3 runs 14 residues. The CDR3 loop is CASSLGTATYEQYF. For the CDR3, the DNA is TGTGCCAGCAGTTTAGGGACAGCAACCTACGAGCAGTACTTC.

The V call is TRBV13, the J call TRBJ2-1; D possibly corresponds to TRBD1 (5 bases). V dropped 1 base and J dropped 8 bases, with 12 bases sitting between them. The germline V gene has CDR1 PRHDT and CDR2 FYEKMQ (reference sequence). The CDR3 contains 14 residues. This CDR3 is CASSLENRPDEQFF. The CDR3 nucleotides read TGTGCCAGCAGCTTAGAGAACAGGCCAGATGAGCAGTTCTTC.

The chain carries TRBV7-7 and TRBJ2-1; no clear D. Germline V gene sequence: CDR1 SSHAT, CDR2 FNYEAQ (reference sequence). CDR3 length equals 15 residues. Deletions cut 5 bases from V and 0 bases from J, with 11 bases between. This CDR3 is CASSRDRSSYNEQFF. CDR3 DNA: TGTGCCAGCAGCCGAGACCGGAGCTCCTACAATGAGCAGTTCTTC. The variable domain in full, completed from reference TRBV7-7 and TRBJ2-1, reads GAGVSQSPRYKVTKRGQDVTLRCDPISSHATLYWYQQALGQGPEFLTYFNYEAQPDKSGLPSDRFSAERPEGSISTLTIQRTEQRDSAMYRCASSRDRSSYNEQFFGPGTRLTVL.

The DNA of the CDR3 is TGTGCCAGCAGTTTGGGGGACTACCTGAACACTGAAGCTTTCTTT. Protein product: CASSLGDYLNTEAFF. The V and J genes are TRBV27 and TRBJ1-1; a possible D gene is TRBD1 (5 bases). This CDR3 spans 15 amino acids. Germline V gene lookup returns CDR1 MNHEY and CDR2 SMNVEV (reference sequence). V dropped 3 bases and J dropped 0 bases, with 11 bases sitting between them.

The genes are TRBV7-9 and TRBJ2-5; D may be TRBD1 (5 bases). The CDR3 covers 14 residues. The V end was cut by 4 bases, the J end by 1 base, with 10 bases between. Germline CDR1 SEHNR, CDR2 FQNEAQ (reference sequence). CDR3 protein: CASSSRRGQETQYF. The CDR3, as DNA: TGTGCCAGCAGCTCCCGAAGGGGCCAAGAGACCCAGTACTTC.

The CDR3 loop is CASSPGGTSVDTQYF. The CDR3, as DNA: TGCGCCAGCAGCCCGGGGGGGACTAGTGTCGATACGCAGTATTTT. V and J are TRBV5-1 and TRBJ2-3, with TRBD2 matching over 8 bases. The CDR3 is 15 amino acids. The junction had 10 bases not matched to a gene; V was cut back by 4 bases and J by 6 bases. Germline V gene data show CDR1 as SGHRS and CDR2 as YFSETQ.

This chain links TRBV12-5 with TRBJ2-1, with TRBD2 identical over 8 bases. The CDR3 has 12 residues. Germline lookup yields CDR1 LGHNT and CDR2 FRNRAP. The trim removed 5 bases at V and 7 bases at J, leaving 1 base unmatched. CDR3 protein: CASGGGRNEQFF. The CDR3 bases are TGTGCTAGTGGTGGCGGGAGGAATGAGCAGTTCTTC.

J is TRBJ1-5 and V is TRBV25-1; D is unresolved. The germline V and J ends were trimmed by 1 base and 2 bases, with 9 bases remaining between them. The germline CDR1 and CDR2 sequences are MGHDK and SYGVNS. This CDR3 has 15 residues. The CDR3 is CASSEFGGGNQPQHF. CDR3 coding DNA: TGTGCCAGCAGTGAATTTGGCGGGGGCAATCAGCCCCAGCATTTT.

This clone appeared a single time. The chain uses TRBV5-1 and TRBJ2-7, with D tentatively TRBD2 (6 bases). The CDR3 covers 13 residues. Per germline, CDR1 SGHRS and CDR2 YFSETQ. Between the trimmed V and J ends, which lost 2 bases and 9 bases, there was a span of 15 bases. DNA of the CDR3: TGCGCCAGCAGCTTATCCGTTAGGGAGGTGCAGTACTTC. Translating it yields CASSLSVREVQYF.

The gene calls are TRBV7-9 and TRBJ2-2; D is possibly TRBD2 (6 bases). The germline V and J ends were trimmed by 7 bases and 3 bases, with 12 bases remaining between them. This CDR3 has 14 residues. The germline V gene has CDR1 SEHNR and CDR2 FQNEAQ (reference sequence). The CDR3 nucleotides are TGTGCCAGCAAGGGGCGGGACGACACCGGGGAGCTGTTTTTT. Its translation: CASKGRDDTGELFF.

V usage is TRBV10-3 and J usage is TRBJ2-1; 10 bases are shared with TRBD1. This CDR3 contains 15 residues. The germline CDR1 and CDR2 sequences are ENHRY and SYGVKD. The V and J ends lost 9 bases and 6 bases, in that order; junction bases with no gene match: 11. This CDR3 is CAISPGQGIGNEQFF. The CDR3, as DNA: TGTGCCATATCCCCGGGACAGGGGATAGGCAATGAGCAGTTCTTC.

CDR3 nucleotide sequence: TGTGCCAGCAGCGCCGGACCGGGGACTGAAGCTTTCTTT. This translates into CASSAGPGTEAFF. V gene TRBV6-5 combines with J gene TRBJ1-1; no definite D call. The CDR3 runs 13 residues. Germline V gene sequence: CDR1 MNHEY, CDR2 SVGAGI. V lost 6 bases and J 5 bases, leaving 13 bases between the germline ends.